Below are 11 T cell receptor beta chains sequenced from a single sample in a study of CXCR3-negative and CXCR3-positive naive CD8 T cells (dated by TCRdb to between 2019 and 2020). General conclusions and limits of the study: TRB CDR3s from CXCR3-positive naive cells showed higher hydrophobicity (lower Kidera factor 4), lower energy, and higher strength and volume indices than CXCR3-negative naive cells.

No cognate antigen is known for these TCRs. Sequencing relied on a NextSeq 550. The Human TCR Profiling Kit (MiLaboratory) was used to make UMI-labeled 5' RACE TRB cDNA libraries. Each entry corresponds to one CDR3 protein sequence from reads that TCRdb reprocessed, and DNA is not given. The sample's own table lists about 150,000 distinct CDR3 sequences. The ten largest make up less than 0.55% of the sample. Specimen: naive CXCR3+ CD8+ T cells from blood. What the cell subset or site label conveys for this sample: CD45RO-CCR7+CD27+CD95- naive CD8+ T cells expressing CXCR3 (TNR3+). Receptor source: a human donor in good health. Some clones in this sample may be carry-over from other donors' samples.

This chain joins TRBV12-2 and TRBJ2-1; TCRdb reports TRBD1, a call that lacks DNA to check it against. TRBV12-2 is marked as a pseudogene. This CDR3 has 20 residues. The CDR3 is CASRLGTEPRGARVYNEQFF.

V gene TRBV5-1 combines with J gene TRBJ2-7. Germline lookup yields CDR1 SGHRS and CDR2 YFSETQ. CDR3 length equals 17 residues. The CDR3 here is CASSLGWGWNSTYEQYF.

The J gene is TRBJ2-7, the V gene TRBV28; TCRdb reports TRBD1, a call that lacks DNA to check it against. The CDR3 length is 14 residues. Germline-derived CDR1 and CDR2 are MDHEN and SYDVKM. CDR3: CASSLRQGPYEQYF.

This rearrangement joins TRBV3-1 to TRBJ1-1; TCRdb outputs TRBD1, but without DNA this stays unchecked. CDR1 LGHDT and CDR2 YNNKEL come from the germline V gene (reference sequence). The CDR3 loop spans 16 amino acids. CDR3 loop: CASSRFRDRGATEAFF.

This chain uses TRBV27 with TRBJ2-7; TCRdb's D call, TRBD1, is unchecked because there is no DNA. The CDR3 has 11 residues. Germline V gives CDR1 MNHEY, CDR2 SMNVEV (reference sequence). The CDR3 here is CASGGTGEQYF.

The gene calls are TRBV29-1 and TRBJ2-7; absent DNA, TCRdb's TRBD1 call cannot be checked. CDR1 is SQVTM, CDR2 ANQGSEA, per germline. The length of the CDR3 is 15 residues. The CDR3 is CSVEGTDGGSYEQYF.

CDR3 sequence: CSVELPLYTGELFF. The chain links TRBV29-1 to TRBJ2-2; the D call of TRBD1 rests on TCRdb alone, since no DNA is present to check it. Germline CDR1 and CDR2: SQVTM and ANQGSEA. CDR3 length: 14 amino acids.

The chain combines TRBV23-1 with TRBJ2-2; TCRdb's assignment of TRBD2 cannot be checked, as there is no DNA. TRBV23-1 is an ORF for which the function is uncertain. The CDR3 covers 15 residues. CDR3 region: CASRPRGGHTGELFF.

V and J are TRBV6-1 and TRBJ2-5; TCRdb's D call, TRBD1, is unchecked because there is no DNA. Germline CDR1 and CDR2: MNHNS and SASEGT. The CDR3 extends over 15 amino acids. CDR3 sequence reads: CASRGTGQGQETQYF.

The rearrangement links TRBV25-1 to TRBJ2-1; TCRdb reports TRBD2, a call that lacks DNA to check it against. The CDR3 covers 16 residues. Germline V gene data show CDR1 as MGHDK and CDR2 as SYGVNS. CDR3 protein: CASSEWGAGSYNEQFF.

The chain employs TRBV11-3 and TRBJ2-1; as DNA is missing, the TRBD2 call by TCRdb cannot be tested. CDR1 and CDR2 from the germline V gene are SGHNT and YENEEA. The CDR3 extends over 15 amino acids. The CDR3 loop reads CASSLEAGGPNEQFF. Full variable domain (missing parts from reference TRBV11-3 and TRBJ2-1): EAGVVQSPRYKIIEKKQPVAFWCNPISGHNTLYWYLQNLGQGPELLIRYENEEAVDDSQLPKDRFSAERLKGVDSTLKIQPAELGDSAVYLCASSLEAGGPNEQFFGPGTRLTVL.